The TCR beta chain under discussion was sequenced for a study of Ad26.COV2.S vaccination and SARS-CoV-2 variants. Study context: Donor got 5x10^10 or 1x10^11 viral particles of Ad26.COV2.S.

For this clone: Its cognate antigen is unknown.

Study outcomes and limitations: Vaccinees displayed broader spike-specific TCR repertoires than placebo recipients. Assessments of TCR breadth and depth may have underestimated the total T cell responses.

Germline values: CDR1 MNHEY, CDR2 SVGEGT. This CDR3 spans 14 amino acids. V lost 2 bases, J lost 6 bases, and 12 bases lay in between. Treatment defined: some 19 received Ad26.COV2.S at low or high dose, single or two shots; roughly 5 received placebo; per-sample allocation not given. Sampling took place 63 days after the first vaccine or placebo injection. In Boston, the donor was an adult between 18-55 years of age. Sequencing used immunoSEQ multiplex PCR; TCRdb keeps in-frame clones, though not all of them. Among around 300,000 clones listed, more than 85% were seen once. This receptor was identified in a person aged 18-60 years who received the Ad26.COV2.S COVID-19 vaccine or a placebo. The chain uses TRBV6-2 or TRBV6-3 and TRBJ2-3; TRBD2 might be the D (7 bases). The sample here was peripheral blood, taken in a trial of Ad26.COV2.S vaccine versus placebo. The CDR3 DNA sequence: TGTGCCAGCAGTTACCTGGCGGGGGCCGATACGCAGTATTTT. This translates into CASSYLAGADTQYF.